The 5 T cell receptor beta chains below all came from one sample that was sequenced in a study of cytotoxic CD8 clonotypes in ibrutinib-treated CLL. This table comes from immunoSEQ multiplex PCR, and its TCRdb copy is limited to in-frame clones, with some not included. Found here are fewer than 100,000 clones, about 85% of them singletons; the top ten hold more than 4.5%. The material was PBMCs, obtained after 12 months of ibrutinib treatment. These receptors originate from a human donor with chronic lymphocytic leukemia.

This chain links TRBV10-3 with TRBJ2-7; 8 positions agree with TRBD2. CDR3 length: 13 residues. V was pared by 10 bases and J by 5 bases, with 10 bases of the junction left unmatched. Germline V gene lookup returns CDR1 ENHRY and CDR2 SYGVKD. CDR3 DNA: TGTGCCACCCGGGGGGGGGTTGGCCACGAGCAGTACTTC. This translates into CATRGGVGHEQYF.

This chain joins TRBV7-7 and TRBJ2-1, with D perhaps matching TRBD2 (6 bases). Trimming took off 5 bases at V and 9 bases at J, with 14 bases between the two ends. The CDR3 runs 13 residues. Germline V gives CDR1 SSHAT, CDR2 FNYEAQ (reference sequence). The CDR3 DNA reads TGTGCCAGCAGCCCGCAGACTAGTGGTGAGCAGTTCTTC. Protein sequence: CASSPQTSGEQFF.

The DNA of the CDR3 is TGTGCCAGCTGGCTAGCGGGGGGACAAGAGACCCAGTACTTC. This gives the protein CASWLAGGQETQYF. The chain is built from TRBV6-1 and TRBJ2-5; 11 bases match TRBD2. V dropped 8 bases and J dropped 2; count of bases not matched to a gene: 4. Germline V gene sequence: CDR1 MNHNS, CDR2 SASEGT. The CDR3 runs 14 residues.

The chain is built from TRBV4-3 and TRBJ2-3; tentatively, D is TRBD1 (5 bases). The ends were cut back, 0 bases at V and 0 bases at J, with 7 bases in the middle. The CDR3 consists of 15 residues. CDR1 is LGHNA, CDR2 YSLEER, per germline. The CDR3 DNA follows: TGCGCCAGCAGCCAAGAGTGGGGCAGCACAGATACGCAGTATTTT. This sequence encodes CASSQEWGSTDTQYF.

This chain joins TRBV5-5 and TRBJ1-1, with 8 bases aligning to TRBD1. V shed 3 bases, J shed 4 bases, and the junction held 14 bases outside the gene matches. This CDR3 is built from 17 residues. From germline, CDR1 is SGHKS and CDR2 YYEKEE (reference sequence). The CDR3 spells CASSWGDQGAWFTEAFF. The CDR3 bases are TGTGCCAGCAGCTGGGGAGACCAGGGGGCATGGTTCACTGAAGCTTTCTTT.